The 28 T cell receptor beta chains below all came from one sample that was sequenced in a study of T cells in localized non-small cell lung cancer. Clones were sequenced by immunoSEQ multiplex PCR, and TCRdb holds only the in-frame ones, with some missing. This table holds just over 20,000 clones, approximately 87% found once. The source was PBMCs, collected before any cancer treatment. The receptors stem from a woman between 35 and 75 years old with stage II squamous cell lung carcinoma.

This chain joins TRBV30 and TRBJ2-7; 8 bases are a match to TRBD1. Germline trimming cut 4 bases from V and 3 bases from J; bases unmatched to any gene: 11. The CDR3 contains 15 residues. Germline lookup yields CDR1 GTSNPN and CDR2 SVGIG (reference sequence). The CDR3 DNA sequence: TGTGCCTGGAATAAGAGGAGACAGGGGCTCTACGAGCAGTACTTC. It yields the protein CAWNKRRQGLYEQYF.

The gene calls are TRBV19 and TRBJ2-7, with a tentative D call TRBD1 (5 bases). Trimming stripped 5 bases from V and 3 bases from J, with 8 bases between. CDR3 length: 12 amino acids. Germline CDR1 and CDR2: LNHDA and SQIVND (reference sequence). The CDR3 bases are TGTGCCAGTAGTGATCAGGGCTACGAGCAGTACTTC. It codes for CASSDQGYEQYF.

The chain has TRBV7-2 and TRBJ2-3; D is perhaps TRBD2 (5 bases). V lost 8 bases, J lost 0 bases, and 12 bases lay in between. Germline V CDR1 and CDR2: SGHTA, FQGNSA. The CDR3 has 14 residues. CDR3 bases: TGTGCCAGCTCGTGGCGGGTTAGCACAGATACGCAGTATTTT. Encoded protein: CASSWRVSTDTQYF.

Here the CDR3 DNA reads TGTGCCAGCAGTTTACTGGGACTAGCGGGAGAGGGGGATGAGCAGTTCTTC. Translated: CASSLLGLAGEGDEQFF. V and J are TRBV27 and TRBJ2-1; 14 bases align to TRBD2. The J segment lost 8 bases and the V segment lost 2 bases, leaving 8 bases of the junction unmatched. This CDR3 contains 17 residues. Looked up from germline, CDR1 is MNHEY and CDR2 is SMNVEV (reference sequence).

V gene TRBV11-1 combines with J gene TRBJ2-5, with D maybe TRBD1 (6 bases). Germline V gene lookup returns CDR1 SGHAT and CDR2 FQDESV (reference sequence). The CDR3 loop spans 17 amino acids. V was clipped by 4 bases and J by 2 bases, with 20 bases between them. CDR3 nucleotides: TGTGCCAGCAGCTCAAAGGCACAGGGCTTTCTACAAGAGACCCAGTACTTC. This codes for CASSSKAQGFLQETQYF.

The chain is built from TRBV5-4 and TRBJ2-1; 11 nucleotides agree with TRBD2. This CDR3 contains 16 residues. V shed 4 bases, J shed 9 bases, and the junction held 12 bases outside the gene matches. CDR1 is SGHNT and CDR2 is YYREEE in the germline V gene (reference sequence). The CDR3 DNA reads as TGTGCCAGCAGCCTGCCCACTAGCGGGAGTCTCAGTGAGCAGTTCTTC. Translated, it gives CASSLPTSGSLSEQFF. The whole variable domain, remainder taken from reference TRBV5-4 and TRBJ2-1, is ETGVTQSPTHLIKTRGQQVTLRCSSQSGHNTVSWYQQALGQGPQFIFQYYREEENGRGNFPPRFSGLQFPNYSSELNVNALELDDSALYLCASSLPTSGSLSEQFFGPGTRLTVL.

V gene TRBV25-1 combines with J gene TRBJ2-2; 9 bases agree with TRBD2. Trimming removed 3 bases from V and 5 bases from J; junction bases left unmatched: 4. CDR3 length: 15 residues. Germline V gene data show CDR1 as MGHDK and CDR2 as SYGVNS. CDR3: CASSDSGRVTGELFF. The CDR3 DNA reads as TGTGCCAGCAGTGATAGCGGGAGAGTAACCGGGGAGCTGTTTTTT.

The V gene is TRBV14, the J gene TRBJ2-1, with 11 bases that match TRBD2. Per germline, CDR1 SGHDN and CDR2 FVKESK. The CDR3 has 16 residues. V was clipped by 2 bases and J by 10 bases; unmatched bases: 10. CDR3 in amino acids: CASSQFTSGSGGEQFF. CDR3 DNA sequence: TGTGCCAGCAGCCAATTTACTAGCGGGAGTGGGGGAGAGCAGTTCTTC.

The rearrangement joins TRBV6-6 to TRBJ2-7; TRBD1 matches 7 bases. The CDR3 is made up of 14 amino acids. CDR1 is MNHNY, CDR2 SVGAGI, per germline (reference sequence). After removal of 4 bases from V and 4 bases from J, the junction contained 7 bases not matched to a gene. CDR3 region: CASSSPGQIYEQYF. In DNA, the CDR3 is TGTGCCAGCAGTTCCCCGGGACAGATTTACGAGCAGTACTTC.

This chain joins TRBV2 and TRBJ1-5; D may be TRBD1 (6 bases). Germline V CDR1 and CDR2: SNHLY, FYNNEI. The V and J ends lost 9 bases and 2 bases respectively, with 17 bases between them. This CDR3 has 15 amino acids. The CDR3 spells CASGGRGERNQPQHF. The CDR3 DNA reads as TGTGCCAGTGGGGGGCGAGGGGAGCGCAATCAGCCCCAGCATTTT. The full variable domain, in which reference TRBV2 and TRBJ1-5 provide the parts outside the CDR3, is EPEVTQTPSHQVTQMGQEVILRCVPISNHLYFYWYRQILGQKVEFLVSFYNNEISEKSEIFDDQFSVERPDGSNFTLKIRSTKLEDSAMYFCASGGRGERNQPQHFGDGTRLSIL.

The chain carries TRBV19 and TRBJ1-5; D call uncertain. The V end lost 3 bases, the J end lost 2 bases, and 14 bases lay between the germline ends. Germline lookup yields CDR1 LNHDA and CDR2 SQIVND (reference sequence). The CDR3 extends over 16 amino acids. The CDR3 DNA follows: TGTGCCAGTAGTATCCCCCATACCCATGGCAATCAGCCCCAGCATTTT. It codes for CASSIPHTHGNQPQHF.

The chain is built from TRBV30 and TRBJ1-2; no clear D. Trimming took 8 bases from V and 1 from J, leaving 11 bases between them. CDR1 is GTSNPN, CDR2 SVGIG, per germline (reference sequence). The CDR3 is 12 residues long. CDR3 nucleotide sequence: TGTGCCGGAAAGCTACTTAACTATGGCTACACCTTC. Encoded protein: CAGKLLNYGYTF.

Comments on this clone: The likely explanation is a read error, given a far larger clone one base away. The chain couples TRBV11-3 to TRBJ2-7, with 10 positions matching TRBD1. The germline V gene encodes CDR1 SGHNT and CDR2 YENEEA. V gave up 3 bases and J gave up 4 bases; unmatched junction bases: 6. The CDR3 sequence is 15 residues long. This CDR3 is CASSLGQGISYEQYF. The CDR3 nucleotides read TGTGCCAGCAGCTTGGGACAGGGGATATCGTACGAGCAGTACTTC.

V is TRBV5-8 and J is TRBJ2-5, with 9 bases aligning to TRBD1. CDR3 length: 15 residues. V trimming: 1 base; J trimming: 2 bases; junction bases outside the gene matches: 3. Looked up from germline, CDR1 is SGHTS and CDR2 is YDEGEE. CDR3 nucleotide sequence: TGTGCCAGCAGCTTGTTGACAGGGGGGCAAGAGACCCAGTACTTC. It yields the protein CASSLLTGGQETQYF.

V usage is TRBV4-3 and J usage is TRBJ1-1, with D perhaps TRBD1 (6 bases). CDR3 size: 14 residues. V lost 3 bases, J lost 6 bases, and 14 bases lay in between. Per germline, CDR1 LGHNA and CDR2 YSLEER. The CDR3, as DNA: TGCGCCAGCAGCCAGAACGGGGGCGTGTCTGAAGCTTTCTTT. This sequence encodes CASSQNGGVSEAFF.

CDR3 protein: CASSVQGTKNTGELFF. CDR3 DNA sequence: TGTGCCAGCAGTGTACAGGGAACGAAGAACACCGGGGAGCTGTTTTTT. The chain uses TRBV2 and TRBJ2-2, with a possible D match to TRBD1 (6 bases). The V gene's germline CDR1 is SNHLY and CDR2 FYNNEI. Trimming took off 4 bases at V and 1 base at J, with 13 bases between the two ends. This CDR3 comprises 16 residues.

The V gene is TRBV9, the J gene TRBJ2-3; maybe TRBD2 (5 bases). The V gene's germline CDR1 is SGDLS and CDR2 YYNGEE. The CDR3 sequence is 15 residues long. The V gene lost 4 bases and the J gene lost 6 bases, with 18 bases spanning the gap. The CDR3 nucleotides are TGTGCCAGCAGCCCAGCAGCGACTCCGGGGGATACGCAGTATTTT. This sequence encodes CASSPAATPGDTQYF.

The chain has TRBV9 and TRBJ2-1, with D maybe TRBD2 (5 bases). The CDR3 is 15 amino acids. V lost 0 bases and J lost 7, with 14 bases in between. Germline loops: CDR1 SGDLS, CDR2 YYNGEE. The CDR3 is CASSVVSAEVNEQFF. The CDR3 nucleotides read TGTGCCAGCAGCGTAGTTAGCGCAGAAGTAAATGAGCAGTTCTTC.

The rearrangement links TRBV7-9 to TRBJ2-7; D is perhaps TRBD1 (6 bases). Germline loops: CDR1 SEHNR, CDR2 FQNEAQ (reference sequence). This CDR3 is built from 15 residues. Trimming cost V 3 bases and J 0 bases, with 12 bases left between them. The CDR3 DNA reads TGTGCCAGCAGCTTCCCTCAGGGGAGCTCCTACGAGCAGTACTTC. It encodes CASSFPQGSSYEQYF. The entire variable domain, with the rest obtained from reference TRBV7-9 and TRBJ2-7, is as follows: DTGVSQNPRHKITKRGQNVTFRCDPISEHNRLYWYRQTLGQGPEFLTYFQNEAQLEKSRLLSDRFSAERPKGSFSTLEIQRTEQGDSAMYLCASSFPQGSSYEQYFGPGTRLTVT.

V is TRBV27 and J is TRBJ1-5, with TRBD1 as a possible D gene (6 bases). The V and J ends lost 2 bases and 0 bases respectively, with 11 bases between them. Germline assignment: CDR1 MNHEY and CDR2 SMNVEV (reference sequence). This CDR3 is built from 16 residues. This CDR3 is CASSLGGPHSNQPQHF. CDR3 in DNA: TGTGCCAGCAGTTTAGGGGGGCCCCATAGCAATCAGCCCCAGCATTTT.

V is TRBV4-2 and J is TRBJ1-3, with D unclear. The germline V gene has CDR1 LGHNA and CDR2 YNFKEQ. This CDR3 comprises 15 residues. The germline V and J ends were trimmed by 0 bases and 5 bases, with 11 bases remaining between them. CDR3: CASSQDLQLRNTIYF. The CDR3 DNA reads TGTGCCAGCAGCCAAGATCTACAGCTACGAAACACCATATATTTT.

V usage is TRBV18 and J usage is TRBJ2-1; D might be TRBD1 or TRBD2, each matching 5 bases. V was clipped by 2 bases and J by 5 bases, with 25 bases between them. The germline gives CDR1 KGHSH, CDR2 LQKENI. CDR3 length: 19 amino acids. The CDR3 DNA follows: TGTGCCAGCTCACCAGAGTGGATTGGGGGTACCGGGACCCACAATGAGCAGTTCTTC. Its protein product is CASSPEWIGGTGTHNEQFF.

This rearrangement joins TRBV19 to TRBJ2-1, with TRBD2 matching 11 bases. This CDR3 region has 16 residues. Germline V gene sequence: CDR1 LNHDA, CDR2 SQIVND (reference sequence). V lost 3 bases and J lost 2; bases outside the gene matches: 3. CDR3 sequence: CASSISSGRAYNEQFF. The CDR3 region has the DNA TGTGCCAGTAGTATCAGTAGCGGGAGGGCCTACAATGAGCAGTTCTTC. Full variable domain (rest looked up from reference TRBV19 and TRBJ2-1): DGGITQSPKYLFRKEGQNVTLSCEQNLNHDAMYWYRQDPGQGLRLIYYSQIVNDFQKGDIAEGYSVSREKKESFPLTVTSAQKNPTAFYLCASSISSGRAYNEQFFGPGTRLTVL.

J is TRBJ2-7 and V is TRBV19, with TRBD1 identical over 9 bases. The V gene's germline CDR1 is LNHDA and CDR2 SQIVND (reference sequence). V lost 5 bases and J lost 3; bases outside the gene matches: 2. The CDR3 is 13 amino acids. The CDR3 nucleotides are TGTGCCAGTAGTTTGGACAGGGGCTACGAGCAGTACTTC. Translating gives CASSLDRGYEQYF.

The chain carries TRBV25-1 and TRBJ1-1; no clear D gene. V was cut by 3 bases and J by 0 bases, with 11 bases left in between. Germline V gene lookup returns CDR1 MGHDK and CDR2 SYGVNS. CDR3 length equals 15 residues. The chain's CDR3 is CASSEARRMNTEAFF. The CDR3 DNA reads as TGTGCCAGCAGTGAGGCGCGACGGATGAACACTGAAGCTTTCTTT.

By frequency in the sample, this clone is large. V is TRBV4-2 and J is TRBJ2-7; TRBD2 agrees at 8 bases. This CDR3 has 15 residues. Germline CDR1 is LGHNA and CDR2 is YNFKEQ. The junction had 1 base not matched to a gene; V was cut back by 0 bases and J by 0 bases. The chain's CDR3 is CASSQDLAGSYEQYF. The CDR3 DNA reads TGTGCCAGCAGCCAAGATCTAGCGGGCTCCTACGAGCAGTACTTC.

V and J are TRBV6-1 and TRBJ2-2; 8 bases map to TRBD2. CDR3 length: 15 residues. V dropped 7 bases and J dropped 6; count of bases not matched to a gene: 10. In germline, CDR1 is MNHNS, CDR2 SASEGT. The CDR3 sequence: CASTPGLGGAGELFF. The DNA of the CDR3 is TGTGCCAGCACCCCGGGACTAGGCGGTGCCGGGGAGCTGTTTTTT.

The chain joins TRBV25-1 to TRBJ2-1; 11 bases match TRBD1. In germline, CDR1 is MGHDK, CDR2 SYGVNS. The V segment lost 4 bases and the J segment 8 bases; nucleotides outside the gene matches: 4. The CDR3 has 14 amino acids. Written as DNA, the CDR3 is TGTGCCAGCAGTGGGACAGGGGGCTTGGATGAGCAGTTCTTC. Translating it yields CASSGTGGLDEQFF. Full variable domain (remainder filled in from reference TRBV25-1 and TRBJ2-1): EADIYQTPRYLVIGTGKKITLECSQTMGHDKMYWYQQDPGMELHLIHYSYGVNSTEKGDLSSESTVSRIRTEHFPLTLESARPSHTSQYLCASSGTGGLDEQFFGPGTRLTVL.